This record concerns one TCR beta chain sequence. Repertoires were generated with immunoSEQ multiplex PCR, while TCRdb's copy carries only in-frame clones and drops some. Counted here are about 30,000 clones, approximately 75% occurring once; the ten biggest clones make up 33%. This specimen comes from a study of early stage breast cancer tumors. This CDR3 has 15 residues. J was trimmed by 0 bases and V by 8 bases; bases with no gene match: 7. In germline, CDR1 is MNHNS, CDR2 SASEGT. The source of this sequence is a person aged 45 to 59 with breast cancer. The chain uses TRBV6-1 and TRBJ2-3; 8 positions agree with TRBD2. The sample consisted of blood. Here the CDR3 reads CASDPSGRSTDTQYF. The CDR3 DNA follows: TGTGCCAGCGACCCTAGCGGGCGTAGCACAGATACGCAGTATTTT.